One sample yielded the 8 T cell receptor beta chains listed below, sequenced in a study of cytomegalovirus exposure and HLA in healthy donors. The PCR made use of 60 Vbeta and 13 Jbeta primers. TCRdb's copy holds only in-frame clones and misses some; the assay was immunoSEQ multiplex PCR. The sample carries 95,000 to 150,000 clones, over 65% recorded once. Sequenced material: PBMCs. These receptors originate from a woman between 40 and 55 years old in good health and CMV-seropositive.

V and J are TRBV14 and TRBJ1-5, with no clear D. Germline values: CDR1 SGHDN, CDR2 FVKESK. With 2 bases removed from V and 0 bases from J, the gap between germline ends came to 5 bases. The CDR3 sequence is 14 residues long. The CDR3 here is CASSQFNSNQPQHF. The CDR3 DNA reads TGTGCCAGCAGCCAATTTAATAGCAATCAGCCCCAGCATTTT.

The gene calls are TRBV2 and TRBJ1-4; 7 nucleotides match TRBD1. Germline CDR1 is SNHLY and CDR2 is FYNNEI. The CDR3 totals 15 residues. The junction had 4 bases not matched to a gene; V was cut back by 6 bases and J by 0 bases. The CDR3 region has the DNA TGTGCCAGCAGCCAGGACAGGCCAACTAATGAAAAACTGTTTTTT. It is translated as CASSQDRPTNEKLFF.

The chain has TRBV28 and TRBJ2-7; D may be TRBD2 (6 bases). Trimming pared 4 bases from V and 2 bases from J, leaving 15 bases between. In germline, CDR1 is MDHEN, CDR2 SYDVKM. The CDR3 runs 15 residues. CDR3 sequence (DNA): TGTGCCAGCAGTTCCTCTAGCGAGGTAACCTACGAGCAGTACTTC. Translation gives CASSSSSEVTYEQYF.

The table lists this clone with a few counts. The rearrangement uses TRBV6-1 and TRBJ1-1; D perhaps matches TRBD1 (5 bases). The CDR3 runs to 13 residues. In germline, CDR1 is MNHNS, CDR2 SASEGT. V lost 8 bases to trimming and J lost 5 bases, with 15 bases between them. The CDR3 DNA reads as TGTGCCAGCGGGATGACAGAAGGGACTGAAGCTTTCTTT. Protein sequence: CASGMTEGTEAFF.

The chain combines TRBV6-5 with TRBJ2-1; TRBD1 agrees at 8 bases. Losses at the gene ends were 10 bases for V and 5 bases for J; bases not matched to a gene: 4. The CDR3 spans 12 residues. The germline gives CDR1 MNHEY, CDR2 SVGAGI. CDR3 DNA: TGTGCCACAAACAGGGGGGACAATGAGCAGTTCTTC. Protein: CATNRGDNEQFF.

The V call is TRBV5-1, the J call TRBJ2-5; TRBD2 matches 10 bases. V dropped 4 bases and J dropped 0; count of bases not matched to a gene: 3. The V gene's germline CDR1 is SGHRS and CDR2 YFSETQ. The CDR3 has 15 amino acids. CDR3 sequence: CASSLSGGYQETQYF. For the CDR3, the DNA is TGCGCCAGCAGCCTTAGCGGGGGGTACCAAGAGACCCAGTACTTC.

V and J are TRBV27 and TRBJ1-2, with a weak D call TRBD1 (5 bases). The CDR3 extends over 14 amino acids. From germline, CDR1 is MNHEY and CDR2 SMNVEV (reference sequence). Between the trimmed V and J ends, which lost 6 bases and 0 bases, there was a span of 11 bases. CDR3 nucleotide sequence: TGTGCCAGCAGACCCCAGGGAACTAACTATGGCTACACCTTC. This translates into CASRPQGTNYGYTF.

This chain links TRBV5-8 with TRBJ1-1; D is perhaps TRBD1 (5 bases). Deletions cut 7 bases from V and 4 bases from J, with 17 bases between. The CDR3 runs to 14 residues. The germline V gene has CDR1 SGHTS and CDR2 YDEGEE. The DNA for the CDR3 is TGTGCCAGCCGGGGGAAGGGGCTGGGCACTGAAGCTTTCTTT. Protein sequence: CASRGKGLGTEAFF.